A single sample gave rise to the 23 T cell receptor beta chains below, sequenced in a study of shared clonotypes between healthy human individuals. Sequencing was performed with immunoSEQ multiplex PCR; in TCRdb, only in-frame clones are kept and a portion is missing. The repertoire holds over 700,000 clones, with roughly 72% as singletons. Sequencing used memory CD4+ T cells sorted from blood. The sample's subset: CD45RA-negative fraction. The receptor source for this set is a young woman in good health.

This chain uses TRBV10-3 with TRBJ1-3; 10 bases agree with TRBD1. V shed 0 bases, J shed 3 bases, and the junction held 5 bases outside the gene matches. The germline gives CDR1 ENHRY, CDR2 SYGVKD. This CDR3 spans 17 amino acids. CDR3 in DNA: TGTGCCATCAGTGAGTCGGTGGGGACAGGGGTTGGAAACACCATATATTTT. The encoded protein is CAISESVGTGVGNTIYF.

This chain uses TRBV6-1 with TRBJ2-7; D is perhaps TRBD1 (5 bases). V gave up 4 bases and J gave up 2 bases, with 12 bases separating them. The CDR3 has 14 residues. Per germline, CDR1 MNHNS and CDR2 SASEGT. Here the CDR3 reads CASSVQVGPYEQYF. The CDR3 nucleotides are TGTGCCAGCAGTGTCCAGGTGGGGCCCTACGAGCAGTACTTC.

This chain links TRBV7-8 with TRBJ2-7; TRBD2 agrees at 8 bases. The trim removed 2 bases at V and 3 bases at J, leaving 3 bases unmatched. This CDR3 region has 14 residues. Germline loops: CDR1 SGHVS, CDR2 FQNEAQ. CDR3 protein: CASSLLLADYEQYF. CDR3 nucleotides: TGTGCCAGCAGCTTACTACTAGCGGACTACGAGCAGTACTTC.

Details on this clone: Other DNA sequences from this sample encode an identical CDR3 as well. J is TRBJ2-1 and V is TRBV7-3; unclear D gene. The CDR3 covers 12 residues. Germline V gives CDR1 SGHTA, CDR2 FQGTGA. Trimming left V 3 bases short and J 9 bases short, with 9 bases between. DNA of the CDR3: TGTGCCAGCAGCTTTTTAGGTCGTGAGCAGTTCTTC. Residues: CASSFLGREQFF.

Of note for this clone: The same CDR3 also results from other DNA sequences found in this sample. CDR3 amino acids: CASSLVGTMNTEAFF. The CDR3 DNA sequence: TGTGCCAGCAGCTTAGTGGGCACAATGAACACTGAAGCTTTCTTT. This sequence joins TRBV7-8 and TRBJ1-1; D is unresolved. The germline V gene encodes CDR1 SGHVS and CDR2 FQNEAQ. V lost 1 base and J lost 0, with 9 bases in between. This CDR3 region has 15 residues.

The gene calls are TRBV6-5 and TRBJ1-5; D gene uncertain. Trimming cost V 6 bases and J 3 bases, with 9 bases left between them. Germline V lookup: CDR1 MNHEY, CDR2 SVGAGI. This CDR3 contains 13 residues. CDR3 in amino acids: CASRRTDNQPQHF. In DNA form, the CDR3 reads TGTGCCAGCAGGAGGACGGACAATCAGCCCCAGCATTTT.

The CDR3 coding sequence is TGTGCCAGCAGGGGACAGGGGCGTACCTACGAGCAGTACTTC. Amino acids: CASRGQGRTYEQYF. The J gene is TRBJ2-7, the V gene TRBV28; 10 bases line up with TRBD1. The ends lost 6 bases at V and 2 bases at J; junction bases unmatched: 4. Germline CDR1 reads MDHEN; CDR2 reads SYDVKM. The CDR3 runs 14 residues.

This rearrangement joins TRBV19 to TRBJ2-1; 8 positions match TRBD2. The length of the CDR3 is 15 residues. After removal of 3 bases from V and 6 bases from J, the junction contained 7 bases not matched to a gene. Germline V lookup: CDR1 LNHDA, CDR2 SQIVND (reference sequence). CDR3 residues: CASSMVGGAGNEQFF. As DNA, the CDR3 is TGTGCCAGTAGTATGGTCGGGGGGGCAGGCAATGAGCAGTTCTTC.

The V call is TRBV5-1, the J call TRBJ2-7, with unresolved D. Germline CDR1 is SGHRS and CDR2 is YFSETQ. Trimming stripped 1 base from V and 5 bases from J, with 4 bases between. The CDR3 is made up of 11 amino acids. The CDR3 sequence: CASSLSDEQYF. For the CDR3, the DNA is TGCGCCAGCAGCTTGTCGGACGAGCAGTACTTC. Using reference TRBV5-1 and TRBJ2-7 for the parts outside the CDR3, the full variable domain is KAGVTQTPRYLIKTRGQQVTLSCSPISGHRSVSWYQQTPGQGLQFLFEYFSETQRNKGNFPGRFSGRQFSNSRSEMNVSTLELGDSALYLCASSLSDEQYFGPGTRLTVT.

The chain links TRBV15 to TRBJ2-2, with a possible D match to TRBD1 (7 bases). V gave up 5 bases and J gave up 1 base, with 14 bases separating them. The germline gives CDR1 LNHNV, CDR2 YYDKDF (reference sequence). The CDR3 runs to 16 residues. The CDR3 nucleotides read TGTGCCACCAGCTCCCAGGGGGGTCTGAACACCGGGGAGCTGTTTTTT. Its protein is CATSSQGGLNTGELFF.

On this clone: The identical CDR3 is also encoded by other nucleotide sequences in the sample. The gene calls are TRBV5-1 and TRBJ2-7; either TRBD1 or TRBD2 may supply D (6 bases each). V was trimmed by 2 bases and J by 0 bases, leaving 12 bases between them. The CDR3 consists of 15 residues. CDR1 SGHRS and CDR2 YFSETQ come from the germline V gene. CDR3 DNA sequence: TGCGCCAGCAGCTTAGGGGGGTCTCTCTCCTACGAGCAGTACTTC. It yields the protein CASSLGGSLSYEQYF.

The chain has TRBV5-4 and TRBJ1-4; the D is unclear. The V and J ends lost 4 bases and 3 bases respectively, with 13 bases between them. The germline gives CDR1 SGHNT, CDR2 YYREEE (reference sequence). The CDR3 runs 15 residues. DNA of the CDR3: TGTGCCAGCAGCCGGGAGCGGGCAGCTAATGAAAAACTGTTTTTT. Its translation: CASSRERAANEKLFF.

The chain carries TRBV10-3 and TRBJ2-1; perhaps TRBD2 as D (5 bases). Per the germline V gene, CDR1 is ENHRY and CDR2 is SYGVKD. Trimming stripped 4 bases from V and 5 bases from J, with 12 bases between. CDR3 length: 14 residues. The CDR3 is CAISVEGSNNEQFF. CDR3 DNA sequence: TGTGCCATCAGTGTTGAGGGTTCAAACAATGAGCAGTTCTTC.

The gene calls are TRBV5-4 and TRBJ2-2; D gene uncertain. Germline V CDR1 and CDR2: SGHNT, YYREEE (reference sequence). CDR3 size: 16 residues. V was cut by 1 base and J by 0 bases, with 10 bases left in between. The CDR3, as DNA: TGTGCCAGCAGCTTGTATAGCCTAGCGAACACCGGGGAGCTGTTTTTT. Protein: CASSLYSLANTGELFF. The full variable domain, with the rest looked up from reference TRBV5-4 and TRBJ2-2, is ETGVTQSPTHLIKTRGQQVTLRCSSQSGHNTVSWYQQALGQGPQFIFQYYREEENGRGNFPPRFSGLQFPNYSSELNVNALELDDSALYLCASSLYSLANTGELFFGEGSRLTVL.

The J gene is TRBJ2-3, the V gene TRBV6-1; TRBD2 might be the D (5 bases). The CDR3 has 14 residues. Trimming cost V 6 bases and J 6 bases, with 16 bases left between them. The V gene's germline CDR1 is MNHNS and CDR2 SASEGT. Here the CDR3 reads CASSHKRSWDTQYF. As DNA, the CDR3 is TGTGCCAGCAGCCACAAGCGGTCCTGGGATACGCAGTATTTT.

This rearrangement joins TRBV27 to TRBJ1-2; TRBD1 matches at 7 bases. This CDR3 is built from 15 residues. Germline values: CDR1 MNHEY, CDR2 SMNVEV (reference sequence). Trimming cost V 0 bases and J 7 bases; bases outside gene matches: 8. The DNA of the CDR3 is TGTGCCAGCAGTTTATCCGCACAGGGGCGCACTGGCTACACCTTC. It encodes CASSLSAQGRTGYTF.

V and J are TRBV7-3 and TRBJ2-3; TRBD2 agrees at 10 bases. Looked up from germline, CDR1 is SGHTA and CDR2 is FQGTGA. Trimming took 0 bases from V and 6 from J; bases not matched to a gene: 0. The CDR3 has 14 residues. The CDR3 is CASSLTSGRDTQYF. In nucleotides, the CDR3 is TGTGCCAGCAGCTTAACTAGCGGGAGGGATACGCAGTATTTT.

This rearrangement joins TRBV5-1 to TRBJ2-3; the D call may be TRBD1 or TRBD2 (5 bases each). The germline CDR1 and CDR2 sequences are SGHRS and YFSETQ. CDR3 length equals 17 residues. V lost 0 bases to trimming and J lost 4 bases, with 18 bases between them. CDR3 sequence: CASSLAGDGVVSDTQYF. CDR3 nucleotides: TGCGCCAGCAGCTTGGCCGGGGACGGGGTAGTGTCAGATACGCAGTATTTT.

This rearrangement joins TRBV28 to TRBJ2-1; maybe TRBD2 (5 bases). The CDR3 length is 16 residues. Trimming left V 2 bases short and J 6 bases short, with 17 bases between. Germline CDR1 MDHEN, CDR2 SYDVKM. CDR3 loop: CASSLGALSSINEQFF. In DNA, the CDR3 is TGTGCCAGCAGTTTAGGAGCCCTCTCTAGCATCAATGAGCAGTTCTTC. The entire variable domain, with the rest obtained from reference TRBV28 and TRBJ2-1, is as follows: DVKVTQSSRYLVKRTGEKVFLECVQDMDHENMFWYRQDPGLGLRLIYFSYDVKMKEKGDIPEGYSVSREKKERFSLILESASTNQTSMYLCASSLGALSSINEQFFGPGTRLTVL.

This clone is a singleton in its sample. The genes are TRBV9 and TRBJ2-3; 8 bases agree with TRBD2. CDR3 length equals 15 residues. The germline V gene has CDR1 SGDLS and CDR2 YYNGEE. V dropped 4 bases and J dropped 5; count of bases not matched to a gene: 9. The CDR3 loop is CASSLTGRAGDTQYF. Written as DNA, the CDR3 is TGTGCCAGCAGCTTAACCGGGAGGGCGGGAGATACGCAGTATTTT.

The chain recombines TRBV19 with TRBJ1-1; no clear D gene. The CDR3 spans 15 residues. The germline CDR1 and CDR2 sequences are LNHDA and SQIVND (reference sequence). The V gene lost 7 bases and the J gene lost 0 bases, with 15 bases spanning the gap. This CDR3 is CASTQAVNMNTEAFF. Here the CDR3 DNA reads TGTGCCAGTACGCAGGCGGTTAATATGAACACTGAAGCTTTCTTT.

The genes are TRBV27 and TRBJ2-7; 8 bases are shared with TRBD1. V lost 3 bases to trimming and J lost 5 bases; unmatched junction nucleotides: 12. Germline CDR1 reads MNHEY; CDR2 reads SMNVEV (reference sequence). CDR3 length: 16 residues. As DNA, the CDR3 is TGTGCCAGCAGTTTTTCCCTGGCAGGGGGCCAGGACGAGCAGTACTTC. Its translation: CASSFSLAGGQDEQYF.

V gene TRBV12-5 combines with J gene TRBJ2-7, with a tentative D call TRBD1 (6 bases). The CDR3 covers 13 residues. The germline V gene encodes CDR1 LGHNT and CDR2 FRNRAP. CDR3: CAPQQGTKSEQYF. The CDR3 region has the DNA TGTGCCCCTCAACAGGGAACGAAGAGCGAGCAGTACTTC.